This T cell receptor (beta chain) is drawn from a study of T cells in women clearing cervical HPV infection. Study observations and caveats: TRBV6-7 relative abundance averaged roughly 0.1% in cases and 0.15% to 0.2% in controls.

The CDR3 extends over 14 amino acids. Germline lookup yields CDR1 ENHRY and CDR2 SYGVKD. V was pared by 6 bases and J by 6 bases, with 5 bases of the junction left unmatched. Comment on this clone: Antigen unknown. The sequenced fragment ends 3 residues before the CDR3 boundary, so the rest is inferred from the germline J gene.

Sequencing was performed with immunoSEQ multiplex PCR; in TCRdb, only in-frame clones are kept and a portion is missing. The sample has over 20,000 clones. Sequencing used blood buffy coat. This receptor was taken from a woman between 18 and 75 years old with a cervical HPV16 infection that either progressed to CIN3+ or cleared (not recorded which). This chain links TRBV10-3 with TRBJ2-7; TRBD2 aligns across 13 bases. CDR3 DNA (partial): TGTGCCATCAGAGGGACTAGCGGGAATGCCGAG. Residues: CAIRGTSGNAE. The entire CDR3 reads CAIRGTSGNAEQYF.